This T cell receptor beta chain was profiled in a study of shared clonotypes between healthy human individuals. Study at large: CD4 naive and memory got three plates each, CD8 naive two, CD8 memory one. Study-level results: On the whole, naive subsets had larger estimated richness than memory subsets had.

The authors divided CD4+ cells into CD45RA+ naive and CD45RA-negative memory subsets. Of note for this clone: What it recognizes is unknown.

Trimming stripped 0 bases from V and 8 bases from J, with 17 bases between. This CDR3 spans 16 amino acids. Germline V gives CDR1 SGDLS, CDR2 YYNGEE. TCRdb keeps only in-frame clones here, not all; method: immunoSEQ multiplex PCR. The table includes around 2.5 million clones, more than 85% detected once. Sequencing input: naive CD4+ T cells from PBMCs. This sample's subset: CD45RA+ positively selected. This clonotype originated in a man aged 18 to 29 in good health. Some clones in this sample may be carry-over from other donors' samples. This rearrangement joins TRBV9 to TRBJ1-4, with D uncertain. CDR3 amino acids: CASSVGRSRAGEKLFF. The CDR3 DNA is TGTGCCAGCAGCGTAGGTCGGAGCCGGGCGGGAGAAAAACTGTTTTTT.